This T cell receptor (beta chain) comes out of a study of post-analysis software for immune sequencing data. Turning to the study itself: Clinical courses comprised relapsing-remitting, secondary progressive and progressive-relapsing multiple sclerosis.

Germline V gene sequence: CDR1 LGHDT, CDR2 YNNKEL (reference sequence). The CDR3 loop spans 13 amino acids. V was cut by 4 bases and J by 2 bases, with 6 bases left in between. Study-wide results and caveats: People with multiple sclerosis had a significantly lower normalized Chao1 diversity than controls did. Elevated frequency relative to controls characterized several TRBV segments in patients, TRBV5-6, TRBV5-1 and TRBV20-1 among them. When the samples were clustered directly with F measure, those that had been prepared in the same batch showed strong co-clustering.

Unique molecular identifiers tagged the TCR beta cDNA libraries. Out of about 0.95 to 10 million T cells, a few hundred thousand cDNA molecules were generated. Using its own MiXCR run on the PCR reads, TCRdb lists one record per CDR3 protein. The sample records roughly 410,000 distinct CDR3 sequences, roughly 35% being singletons. This clonotype was found a few times. Its specificity is unknown. The source is a girl between 5 and 17 years old with multiple sclerosis. V is TRBV3-1 and J is TRBJ2-1; no firm D call. What was sequenced was blood. The CDR3: CASSPAPYNEQFF. In DNA form, the CDR3 reads TGTGCCAGCAGCCCGGCCCCCTACAATGAGCAGTTCTTC.